The T cell receptor beta chain under discussion was sequenced for a study of radiotherapy plus CTLA-4 blockade in lung cancer. Study-level information: Among enrolled patients, roughly 20% responded and about 34% achieved disease control. Whole-study results and caveats: Clones derived from tumor TCRs expanded in blood after radiotherapy plus ipilimumab.

Clones were sequenced by immunoSEQ multiplex PCR, and TCRdb holds only the in-frame ones, with some missing. The sample yields tens of thousands of clones, around 85% seen once. In the case of this clone: Its antigen is unidentified.

This TCR was sampled from a human donor with non-small cell lung cancer whose response to radiotherapy plus ipilimumab could not be evaluated. The material was peripheral blood, obtained from a patient treated with radiotherapy plus ipilimumab.

Here the CDR3 reads CASRPGQGHNEQFF. In DNA, the CDR3 is TGTGCCAGCCGGCCGGGACAGGGCCACAATGAGCAGTTCTTC. The V call is TRBV18, the J call TRBJ2-1, with 9 bases aligning to TRBD1. V dropped 8 bases and J dropped 5; count of bases not matched to a gene: 7. Per germline, CDR1 KGHSH and CDR2 LQKENI. The CDR3 sequence is 14 residues long.